This TCR beta chain was sequenced during a study of identical twins. Whole-study results and caveats: Without tracking the same donors, conclusions rested on cross-sectional statistical analysis. Researchers reported excess low generation probability among twin-shared out-of-frame alpha sequences. Insertions were reduced in abundant cord blood beta clonotypes but not in memory repertoires.

Each CDR3 protein gets one entry after TCRdb re-called the 5' RACE reads with MiXCR. Of just under 550,000 distinct CDR3 sequences listed, around 15% were seen once; the top ten hold 0.44%. Remarks on this clonotype: Its target is not known.

This CDR3 region has 18 residues. CDR1 and CDR2 from the germline V gene are KGHDR and SFDVKD. The V gene end was trimmed by 4 bases and the J gene end by 6 bases; junction bases not matched to a gene: 13. In every case, the donor was a healthy Caucasian. These data were also reused for a study on yellow fever vaccine responses in identical twins.

The receptor was isolated from a woman aged 18-29 years in good health. Sequencing was performed on CD4+ T cells sorted from blood. The rearrangement links TRBV24-1 to TRBJ2-1; 11 bases agree with TRBD1. The chain's CDR3 is CATSEPGQGATNLNEQFF. The CDR3 nucleotides are TGTGCCACCAGTGAGCCAGGACAGGGGGCTACAAATCTCAATGAGCAGTTCTTC.